This section outlines one T cell receptor beta chain sequence together with its context. Its specificity is not known. These data belong to a study of T cell responses to AZD1222 COVID-19 vaccine. Notes on the study in general: Without day 14 samples, only post-peak T cell repertoires were studied.

This CDR3 spans 13 amino acids. The germline V gene encodes CDR1 SGHRS and CDR2 YFSETQ. Trimming removed 4 bases at V and 4 bases at J, with 11 bases between. Sequenced by immunoSEQ multiplex PCR; TCRdb stores in-frame clones only, minus some. Counted here are 95,000 to 150,000 clones, 92% occurring once; the ten biggest clones make up about 7.7%. This TCR was recovered from an adult who received the AZD1222 COVID-19 vaccine. Source: peripheral blood, taken 28 days after the second AZD1222 dose. The chain is built from TRBV5-1 and TRBJ2-5; no firm D call. The CDR3 DNA is TGCGCCAGCAGCCCAGGTGATAGAGAGACCCAGTACTTC. Residues: CASSPGDRETQYF.